The 23 T cell receptor beta chains reported below all come from one sample, sequenced in a study of molecular identifiers for immune sequencing clone quantification. Via MiXCR, TCRdb re-called the PCR reads, giving one row per CDR3 protein. This sample has fewer than 350,000 distinct CDR3 sequences, with under 25% found just once. Sequencing was done on a sample of naive CD8+ T cells from blood, with Jurkat cell RNA spiked in. Subset in this sample: FACS-sorted CD8+CD4-CCR7+CD45RA+ naive T cells. The source is a human donor in good health. Some libraries in this study had Jurkat cell RNA spiked in.

This clonotype was counted between two and nine times. The chain has TRBV29-1 and TRBJ2-1; D is unclear. Looked up from germline, CDR1 is SQVTM and CDR2 is ANQGSEA. The germline V and J ends were trimmed by 7 bases and 4 bases, with 8 bases remaining between them. This CDR3 has 11 residues. This CDR3 is CSAEWYNEQFF. The CDR3 nucleotides are TGCAGCGCAGAGTGGTACAATGAGCAGTTCTTC.

This clonotype was counted only a few times. The chain uses TRBV27 and TRBJ2-7; D possibly corresponds to TRBD2 (5 bases). V shed 6 bases and J shed 7 bases, with 16 bases lying between them. The CDR3 is 13 amino acids. The germline gives CDR1 MNHEY, CDR2 SMNVEV (reference sequence). The CDR3 nucleotides read TGTGCCAGCAGCCCAGGAGGCCCGGGGGAGCAGTACTTC. It is translated as CASSPGGPGEQYF.

To note about this clonotype: This may arise from a read error, as a much more abundant clone is one base away. The conserved closing phenylalanine or tryptophan is absent in this CDR3, likely reflecting a read error. The chain couples TRBV7-6 to TRBJ1-1; D remains ambiguous. In germline, CDR1 is SGHVS, CDR2 FNYEAQ. Trimming stripped 2 bases from V and 4 bases from J, with 14 bases between. The CDR3 sequence is 15 residues long. DNA for the CDR3: TGTGCCAGCAGCTTACCGGCCGGGGATAGCACTGAAGCTTTCCTT. Translating it yields CASSLPAGDSTEAFL.

The chain has TRBV13 and TRBJ1-1; possibly TRBD1 for D (6 bases). V gave up 6 bases and J gave up 3 bases, with 20 bases separating them. This CDR3 region has 16 residues. Germline V gene lookup returns CDR1 PRHDT and CDR2 FYEKMQ (reference sequence). CDR3 amino acids: CASSPQGTREDTEAFF. The CDR3 DNA reads TGTGCCAGCAGTCCACAGGGTACAAGAGAGGACACTGAAGCTTTCTTT.

This clonotype was seen ten or more times. This chain links TRBV11-2 with TRBJ1-3; D is undetermined. The CDR3 has 15 amino acids. V lost 1 base and J 0 bases, leaving 7 bases between the germline ends. Germline V CDR1 and CDR2: SGHAT, FQNNGV. CDR3: CASSLGRTSGNTIYF. The CDR3 bases are TGTGCCAGCAGCTTAGGGCGGACCTCTGGAAACACCATATATTTT.

This clonotype has ten or more counts. The chain joins TRBV28 to TRBJ1-5; D not resolved. Germline CDR1 is MDHEN and CDR2 is SYDVKM. Trimming left V 3 bases short and J 6 bases short, with 12 bases between. The CDR3 runs 14 residues. CDR3 in DNA: TGTGCCAGCAGTTTTGGGAGGGTTAGTCAGCCCCAGCATTTT. It translates to CASSFGRVSQPQHF.

This clonotype was detected only a few times. The chain has TRBV20-1 and TRBJ2-1; maybe TRBD2 (6 bases). This CDR3 spans 15 amino acids. Germline lookup yields CDR1 DFQATT and CDR2 SNEGSKA (reference sequence). Trimming shortened V by 1 base and J by 4 bases, and 14 bases separated the two germline ends. The CDR3 reads CSARAPMRGYNEQFF. CDR3 DNA: TGCAGTGCTAGAGCGCCTATGCGGGGATACAATGAGCAGTTCTTC.

Points on this clonotype: A read error may explain this, as a much larger clone is one base away. The gene calls are TRBV29-1 and TRBJ2-5; 7 nucleotides align to TRBD2. Germline CDR1 and CDR2: SQVTM and ANQGSEA. The CDR3 is 13 residues long. V lost 3 bases and J lost 5; bases outside the gene matches: 6. In DNA form, the CDR3 reads TGCAGCGTTGACGGCGGGAGCGCGGAGACCCAGTACTTC. It translates to CSVDGGSAETQYF. The full variable domain, with the rest looked up from reference TRBV29-1 and TRBJ2-5, is SAVISQKPSRDICQRGTSLTIQCQVDSQVTMMFWYRQQPGQSLTLIATANQGSEATYESGFVIDKFPISRPNLTFSTLTVSNMSPEDSSIYLCSVDGGSAETQYFGPGTRLLVL.

Comment on this clonotype: A read error may be the cause here, since a much bigger clone is one base away. Since no conserved phenylalanine or tryptophan closes the CDR3, a read error is the likely cause. The chain couples TRBV2 to TRBJ2-1; 7 bases line up with TRBD2. Germline V gene data show CDR1 as SNHLY and CDR2 as FYNNEI. V shed 6 bases, J shed 9 bases, and the junction held 5 bases outside the gene matches. This CDR3 comprises 12 residues. CDR3 loop: CASRGTSAEQFL. The CDR3, as DNA: TGTGCCAGCAGGGGAACTAGCGCTGAGCAGTTCTTA.

The chain links TRBV4-3 to TRBJ2-7; 9 positions match TRBD2. Germline assignment: CDR1 LGHNA and CDR2 YSLEER. With V trimmed by 1 base and J by 2 bases, 3 bases remained unmatched. There are 15 residues in the CDR3. The CDR3 spells CASSQGASGAYEQYF. Here the CDR3 DNA reads TGCGCCAGCAGCCAAGGAGCTAGCGGGGCCTACGAGCAGTACTTC.

This clonotype was counted between two and nine times. The chain has TRBV24-1 and TRBJ2-3; 16 positions agree with TRBD2. The V and J ends lost 1 base and 2 bases, in that order; junction bases with no gene match: 2. Germline V lookup: CDR1 KGHDR, CDR2 SFDVKD. The CDR3 consists of 18 residues. CDR3 in amino acids: CATSDFGTSGRATDTQYF. For the CDR3, the DNA is TGTGCCACCAGTGATTTTGGGACTAGCGGGAGGGCCACAGATACGCAGTATTTT.

A note on this clonotype: Just one base apart from a much larger clone, this may be a read error. V and J are TRBV4-1 and TRBJ2-5; no clear D gene. Germline V CDR1 and CDR2: MGHRA, YSYEKL. This CDR3 is 16 amino acids long. CDR3 nucleotide sequence: TGCGCCAGCAGCCAAGTTGCTCTAAGGGATCAAGAGACCCAGTGCTTC. Its translation is CASSQVALRDQETQCF.

V is TRBV4-2 and J is TRBJ2-3; the D gene is possibly TRBD2 (6 bases). Germline V gene sequence: CDR1 LGHNA, CDR2 YNFKEQ. The ends were cut back, 1 base at V and 2 bases at J, with 16 bases in the middle. This CDR3 contains 17 residues. CDR3 nucleotides: TGTGCCAGCAGCCAAGTTAGTTCGGGGGTCTTCACAGATACGCAGTATTTT. This translates into CASSQVSSGVFTDTQYF.

The chain couples TRBV4-3 to TRBJ2-1, with TRBD1 identical over 10 bases. From germline, CDR1 is LGHNA and CDR2 YSLEER. The length of the CDR3 is 17 residues. J gave up 4 bases and V 0 bases, and 6 bases lay outside the gene matches. The CDR3 region is CASSQDGGTGAYNEQFF. CDR3 bases: TGCGCCAGCAGCCAAGATGGGGGGACAGGGGCGTACAATGAGCAGTTCTTC.

In its sample, this clonotype was seen many times. The V and J genes are TRBV4-3 and TRBJ1-1; D call uncertain. Trimming cost V 0 bases and J 3 bases, with 14 bases left between them. The CDR3 sequence is 16 residues long. Looked up from germline, CDR1 is LGHNA and CDR2 is YSLEER. The DNA for the CDR3 is TGCGCCAGCAGCCAAGATTCAGTTGGCACTTACACTGAAGCTTTCTTT. This codes for CASSQDSVGTYTEAFF.

The chain combines TRBV6-1 with TRBJ2-7, with 7 bases fitting TRBD1. This CDR3 comprises 15 residues. Trimming removed 7 bases from V and 3 bases from J; junction bases left unmatched: 12. Germline assignment: CDR1 MNHNS and CDR2 SASEGT. CDR3 in DNA: TGTGCCAGCACTCAACGGAGGACAGGAGACTACGAGCAGTACTTC. It codes for CASTQRRTGDYEQYF.

The table lists this clonotype with a few counts. The chain uses TRBV6-1 and TRBJ1-1; possibly TRBD1 for D (5 bases). Trimming left V 3 bases short and J 0 bases short, with 14 bases between. CDR1 is MNHNS and CDR2 is SASEGT in the germline V gene. The CDR3 has 16 residues. The CDR3 DNA reads as TGTGCCAGCAGTGAGGCCCGGGGGGGTCTGAACACTGAAGCTTTCTTT. The encoded protein is CASSEARGGLNTEAFF.

As concerns this clonotype: A much larger clone lies one base from this, so it may be a read error. This rearrangement joins TRBV7-9 to TRBJ2-7, with 11 bases fitting TRBD2. The CDR3 is made up of 14 amino acids. CDR1 and CDR2 (germline): SEHNR, FQNEAQ (reference sequence). The CDR3 nucleotides read TGTGCCAGCAGCATCACTAGCGGGGGCTACGAGCAGTGCTTC. Its translation is CASSITSGGYEQCF.

On this clonotype: The CDR3 does not close with the conserved phenylalanine or tryptophan, likely indicating a read error. The V call is TRBV19, the J call TRBJ2-3, with D tentatively TRBD1 (5 bases). Germline CDR1 and CDR2: LNHDA and SQIVND (reference sequence). This CDR3 has 13 residues. With 6 bases removed from V and 6 bases from J, the gap between germline ends came to 13 bases. The CDR3 DNA follows: TGTGCCAGTAGGTTACGACAGCTGGATACGCAGTATCTT. Translation: CASRLRQLDTQYL.

The chain has TRBV7-9 and TRBJ1-4; 8 positions match TRBD1. The CDR3 runs 16 residues. J gave up 4 bases and V 4 bases, and 8 bases lay outside the gene matches. Germline CDR1 is SEHNR and CDR2 is FQNEAQ (reference sequence). The CDR3 nucleotides read TGTGCCAGCAGCTACCGGACAGGGAGAGATAATGAAAAACTGTTTTTT. Its translation: CASSYRTGRDNEKLFF.

This clonotype came up a few times. The CDR3 is CSATQDSTDTQYF. The CDR3 DNA reads as TGCAGTGCTACCCAAGACAGCACAGATACGCAGTATTTT. This chain links TRBV20-1 with TRBJ2-3; D call uncertain. With 4 bases removed from V and 0 bases from J, the gap between germline ends came to 8 bases. Germline-derived CDR1 and CDR2 are DFQATT and SNEGSKA (reference sequence). The CDR3 extends over 13 amino acids.

The table lists this clonotype with a count of one. The chain employs TRBV12-3 or TRBV12-4 and TRBJ1-6, with 8 bases lining up with TRBD1. J lost 10 bases, V lost 3 bases, and 8 bases had no gene match. This CDR3 has 15 residues. The DNA of the CDR3 is TGTGCCAGCAGTTTCGGGACAGGAGGCCGCTCACCCCTCCACTTT. It codes for CASSFGTGGRSPLHF.

This clonotype was picked up many times. The chain links TRBV5-1 to TRBJ2-7, with 8 positions matching TRBD1. CDR3 length equals 13 residues. In germline, CDR1 is SGHRS, CDR2 YFSETQ. J gave up 6 bases and V 4 bases, and 6 bases lay outside the gene matches. The CDR3 nucleotides read TGCGCCAGCAGCCTAAAAGGGACAGGCGAGCAGTACTTC. This gives the protein CASSLKGTGEQYF.